The present T cell receptor (beta chain) was sequenced within a study of cytomegalovirus exposure and HLA in healthy donors. Overall study findings and caveats: As a later analysis showed, several of the most significant clusters appeared to be linked to common viral pathogens. Sequencing likely caused a cluster of highly shared sequence variants. A later analysis linked a missense DCLRE1C variant to TCR beta V- and J-gene trimming.

This CDR3 has 13 amino acids. Trimming removed 3 bases at V and 11 bases at J, with 17 bases between. In germline, CDR1 is SQVTM, CDR2 ANQGSEA. PCR primers comprised 60 Vbeta and 13 Jbeta primers. The repertoire was sequenced with immunoSEQ multiplex PCR; TCRdb's copy has only in-frame clones and lacks some. In the table there are under 150,000 clones, around 77% of which are singletons. In the case of this clone: What it recognizes is unknown.

The chain employs TRBV29-1 and TRBJ2-1; tentatively, D is TRBD2 (7 bases). The receptor was derived from a woman aged 45-65 years in good health and CMV-seronegative. Sequencing was carried out using PBMCs. CDR3 in amino acids: CSVEFPGGTKQFF. As DNA, the CDR3 is TGCAGCGTTGAGTTCCCGGGGGGCACCAAGCAGTTCTTC.